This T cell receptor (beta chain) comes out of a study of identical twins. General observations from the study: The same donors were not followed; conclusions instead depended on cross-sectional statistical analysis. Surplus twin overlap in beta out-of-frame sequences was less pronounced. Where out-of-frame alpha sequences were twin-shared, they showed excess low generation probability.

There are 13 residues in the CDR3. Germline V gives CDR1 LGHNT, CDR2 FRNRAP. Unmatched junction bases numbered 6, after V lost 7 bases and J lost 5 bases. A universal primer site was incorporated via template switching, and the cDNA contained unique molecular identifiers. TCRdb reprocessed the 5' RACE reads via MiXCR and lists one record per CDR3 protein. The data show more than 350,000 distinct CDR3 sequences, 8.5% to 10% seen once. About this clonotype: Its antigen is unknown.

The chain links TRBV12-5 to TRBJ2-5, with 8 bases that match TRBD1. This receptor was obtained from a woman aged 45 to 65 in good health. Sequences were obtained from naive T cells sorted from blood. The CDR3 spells CASESGGGETQYF. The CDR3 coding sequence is TGTGCTAGTGAGTCAGGGGGCGGGGAGACCCAGTACTTC.